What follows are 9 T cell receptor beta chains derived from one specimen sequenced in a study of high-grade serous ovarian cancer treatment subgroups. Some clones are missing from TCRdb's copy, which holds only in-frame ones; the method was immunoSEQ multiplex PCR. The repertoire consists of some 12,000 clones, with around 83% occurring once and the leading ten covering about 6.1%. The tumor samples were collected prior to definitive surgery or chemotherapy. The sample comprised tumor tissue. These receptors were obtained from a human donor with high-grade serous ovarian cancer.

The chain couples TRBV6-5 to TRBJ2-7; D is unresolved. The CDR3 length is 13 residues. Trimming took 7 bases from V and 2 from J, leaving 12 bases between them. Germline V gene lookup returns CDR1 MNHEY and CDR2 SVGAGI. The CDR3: CASTDPIAYEQYF. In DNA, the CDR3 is TGTGCCAGCACCGACCCGATCGCCTACGAGCAGTACTTC.

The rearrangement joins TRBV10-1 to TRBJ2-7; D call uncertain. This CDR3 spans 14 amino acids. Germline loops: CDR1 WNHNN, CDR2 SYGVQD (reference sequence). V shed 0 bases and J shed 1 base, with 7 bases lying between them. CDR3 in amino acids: CASSESPSSYEQYF. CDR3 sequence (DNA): TGCGCCAGCAGTGAGTCGCCCAGTTCCTACGAGCAGTACTTC.

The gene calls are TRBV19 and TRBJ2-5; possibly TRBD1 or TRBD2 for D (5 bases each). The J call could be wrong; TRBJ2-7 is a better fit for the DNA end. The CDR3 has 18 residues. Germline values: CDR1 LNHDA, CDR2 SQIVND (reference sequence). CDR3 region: CASSIPLIRGDSAYEQYF. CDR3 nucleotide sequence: TGTGCCAGTAGTATCCCCCTCATCCGGGGTGACAGTGCCTACGAGCAGTACTTC.

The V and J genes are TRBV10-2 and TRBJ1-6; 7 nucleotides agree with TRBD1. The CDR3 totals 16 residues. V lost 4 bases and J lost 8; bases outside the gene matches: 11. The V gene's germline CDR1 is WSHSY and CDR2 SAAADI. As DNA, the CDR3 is TGCGCCAGCAGTGGTGCTGACAGGGTCTCGTATTCACCCCTCCACTTT. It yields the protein CASSGADRVSYSPLHF.

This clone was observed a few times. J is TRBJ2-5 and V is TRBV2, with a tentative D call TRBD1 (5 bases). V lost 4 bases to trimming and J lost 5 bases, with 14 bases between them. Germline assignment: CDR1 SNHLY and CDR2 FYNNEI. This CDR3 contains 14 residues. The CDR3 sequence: CASSVGPPGETQYF. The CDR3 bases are TGTGCCAGCAGTGTGGGGCCGCCCGGGGAGACCCAGTACTTC.

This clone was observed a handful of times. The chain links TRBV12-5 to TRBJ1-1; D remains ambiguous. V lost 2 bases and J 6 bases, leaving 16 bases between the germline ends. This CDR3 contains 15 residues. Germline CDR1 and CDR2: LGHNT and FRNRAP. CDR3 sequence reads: CASGLSPLVGPEAFF. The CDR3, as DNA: TGTGCTAGTGGTTTGTCGCCCCTGGTAGGTCCTGAAGCTTTCTTT.

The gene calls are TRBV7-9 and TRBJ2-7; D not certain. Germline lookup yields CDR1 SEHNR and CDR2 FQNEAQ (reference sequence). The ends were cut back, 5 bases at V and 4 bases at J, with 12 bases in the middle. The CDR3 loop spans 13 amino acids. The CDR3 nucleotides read TGTGCCAGCAGCCCCCGCCTCGGGTACGAGCAGTACTTC. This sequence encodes CASSPRLGYEQYF.

CDR3 coding DNA: TGTGCCAGCAGCCAAGAAGGCACTAGCGGGAGGGAAATCAATGAGCAGTTCTTC. This gives the protein CASSQEGTSGREINEQFF. The chain combines TRBV4-2 with TRBJ2-1; the match to TRBD2 covers 13 bases. This CDR3 is 18 amino acids long. The germline gives CDR1 LGHNA, CDR2 YNFKEQ. V lost 0 bases to trimming and J lost 6 bases; unmatched junction nucleotides: 8.

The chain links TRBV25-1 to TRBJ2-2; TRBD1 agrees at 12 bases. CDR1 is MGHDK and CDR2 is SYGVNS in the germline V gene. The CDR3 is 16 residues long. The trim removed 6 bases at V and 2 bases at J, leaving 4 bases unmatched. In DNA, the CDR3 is TGTGCCAGCAGCCCAGGGACAGGGGGCAACACCGGGGAGCTGTTTTTT. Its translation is CASSPGTGGNTGELFF. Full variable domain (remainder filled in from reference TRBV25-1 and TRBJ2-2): EADIYQTPRYLVIGTGKKITLECSQTMGHDKMYWYQQDPGMELHLIHYSYGVNSTEKGDLSSESTVSRIRTEHFPLTLESARPSHTSQYLCASSPGTGGNTGELFFGEGSRLTVL.